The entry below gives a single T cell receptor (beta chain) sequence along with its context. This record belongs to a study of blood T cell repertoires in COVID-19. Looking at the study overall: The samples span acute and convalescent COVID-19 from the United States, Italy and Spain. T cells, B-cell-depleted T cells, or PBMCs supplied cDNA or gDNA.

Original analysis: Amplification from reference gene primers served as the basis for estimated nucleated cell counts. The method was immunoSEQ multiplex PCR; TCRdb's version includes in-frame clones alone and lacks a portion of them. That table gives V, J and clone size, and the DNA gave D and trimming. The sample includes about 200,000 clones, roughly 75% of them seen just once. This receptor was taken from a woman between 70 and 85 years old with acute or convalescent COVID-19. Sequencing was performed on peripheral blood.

CDR3 sequence reads: CATSSDRQGFGDSPLHF. For the CDR3, the DNA is TGTGCCACCAGCAGCGACCGACAGGGATTCGGGGATTCACCCCTCCACTTT. The V gene is TRBV15, the J gene TRBJ1-6; 7 bases align to TRBD1. The CDR3 is made up of 17 amino acids. Per the germline V gene, CDR1 is LNHNV and CDR2 is YYDKDF (reference sequence). The J segment lost 8 bases and the V segment lost 3 bases, leaving 13 bases of the junction unmatched.